This T cell receptor beta chain was identified in a study of control samples from healthy donors and cancer patients. Per the germline V gene, CDR1 is SGHTA and CDR2 is FQGNSA. The CDR3 has 14 amino acids. V was trimmed by 5 bases and J by 5 bases, leaving 16 bases between them. The method was immunoSEQ multiplex PCR; TCRdb's version includes in-frame clones alone and lacks a portion of them. Of 140,000 or so clones in the sample, approximately 88% were seen once. The source is a man under 40 in good health. The rearrangement joins TRBV7-2 to TRBJ2-7, with no clear D. The sample consisted of blood. CDR3 residues: CASSTRADKHEQYF. The CDR3 DNA reads TGTGCCAGCAGCACCCGGGCAGACAAGCACGAGCAGTACTTC.